The following is a T cell receptor (beta chain) sequence with its context. Its antigen remains unknown. The sample comes from a study of T cell responses to AZD1222 COVID-19 vaccine. Sequencing was performed with immunoSEQ multiplex PCR; in TCRdb, only in-frame clones are kept and a portion is missing. Of roughly 91,000 clones in the sample, approximately 90% were seen once. Notes on the study in general: The donor cohort was predominantly white British with a female majority, and clonal diversity may have been underestimated.

J gave up 1 base and V 4 bases, and 6 bases lay outside the gene matches. This CDR3 contains 15 residues. Germline CDR1 and CDR2: LNHDA and SQIVND (reference sequence). V gene TRBV19 combines with J gene TRBJ2-7; TRBD2 matches 8 bases. Sequenced material: peripheral blood, taken on day 0 of AZD1222 vaccination. This sequence was found in an adult in good health. CDR3 nucleotide sequence: TGTGCCAGTAGTAGTAGCGGGGCAATTTCCTACGAGCAGTACTTC. The encoded protein is CASSSSGAISYEQYF.